The sequence of this T cell receptor (beta chain) was determined in a study of cytomegalovirus exposure and HLA in healthy donors. General study points: Highly shared sequence variants in one cluster were likely a sequencing artifact.

To note about this clone: What it recognizes is unknown.

Primers: 60 Vbeta forward and 13 Jbeta reverse. Data came from immunoSEQ multiplex PCR; TCRdb stores just in-frame clones and leaves some out. This repertoire comprises tens of thousands of clones; its ten largest clones make up 0.55% to 0.75%. The CDR3 spans 12 residues. Between the trimmed V and J ends, which lost 5 bases and 10 bases, there was a span of 18 bases. Germline CDR1 reads GTSNPN; CDR2 reads SVGIG (reference sequence). Sample: PBMCs. The chain links TRBV30 to TRBJ2-7, with D maybe TRBD2 (5 bases). This clonotype was sampled from a man aged 25 to 45 in good health and CMV-seronegative. The CDR3 sequence: CAWGSSGWSQYF. CDR3 bases: TGTGCCTGGGGCTCCTCGGGGTGGTCTCAGTACTTC.